This T cell receptor (beta chain) was observed in a study of siplizumab effects on memory and regulatory T cells. General observations from the study: Naive T cells appeared more diverse than memory cells and seemed to be major alloresponse contributors. For mappable alloreactive CD4+ clones, the mean Treg-derived fraction was approximately 69% with siplizumab and roughly 25% in controls.

As to this clone: Its matching antigen is unknown.

Repertoires were generated with immunoSEQ multiplex PCR, while TCRdb's copy carries only in-frame clones and drops some. The sample has some 100,000 clones; 85% to 95% are singletons. The CDR3 totals 12 residues. Germline assignment: CDR1 MDHEN and CDR2 SYDVKM. Trimming removed 3 bases from V and 14 bases from J, with 11 bases in between. This sequence was found in a human donor in good health. The chain is built from TRBV28 and TRBJ1-6; a weak D match, TRBD1 (5 bases). The sequenced sample consisted of non-Treg CD4+ T cells sorted from blood. CDR3 coding DNA: TGTGCCAGCAGTTTGCGAGGGGCCACCCTCCACTTT. It is translated as CASSLRGATLHF.